Presented here are 8 T cell receptor beta chains from one specimen sequenced in a study of radiotherapy plus CTLA-4 blockade in lung cancer (dated 2018 in TCRdb). Libraries came from the immunoSEQ multiplex PCR assay. TCRdb stores this immuneACCESS table with in-frame sequences only. Part of the clones is absent; in the studies checked, under half of the shortfall reflects unresolved V genes, and no reason is known for the rest. The sample contains approximately 28,000 clones, approximately 81% of them found a single time. Roughly 17% of the sample lies in the top ten. The sample consisted of peripheral blood, taken from a patient treated with radiotherapy plus ipilimumab. These receptors were taken from a human donor with non-small cell lung cancer that progressed on radiotherapy plus ipilimumab.

This CDR3 is CASSSGVGVDEQFF. The DNA of the CDR3 is TGTGCCAGCAGCTCAGGGGTCGGTGTCGATGAGCAGTTCTTC. The rearrangement uses TRBV7-2 and TRBJ2-1; D may be TRBD1 (6 bases). The CDR3 is 14 amino acids. Trimming took 4 bases from V and 8 from J, leaving 15 bases between them. Per the germline V gene, CDR1 is SGHTA and CDR2 is FQGNSA.

The gene calls are TRBV28 and TRBJ2-6; a weak D match, TRBD2 (5 bases). V was clipped by 3 bases and J by 0 bases, with 9 bases between them. Per germline, CDR1 MDHEN and CDR2 SYDVKM. The CDR3 loop spans 16 amino acids. This CDR3 reads CASSFPGGSGANVLTF. The CDR3 DNA follows: TGTGCCAGCAGTTTCCCCGGAGGCTCTGGGGCCAACGTCCTGACTTTC.

The chain recombines TRBV5-4 with TRBJ2-3; TRBD2 matches 12 bases. The CDR3 sequence is 16 residues long. Per germline, CDR1 SGHNT and CDR2 YYREEE (reference sequence). Trimming took 4 bases from V and 2 from J; bases not matched to a gene: 5. CDR3 coding DNA: TGTGCCAGCAGCAAGACTAGCGGGGGATTCACAGATACGCAGTATTTT. Amino acids: CASSKTSGGFTDTQYF.

The chain couples TRBV19 to TRBJ1-5, with unresolved D. Germline assignment: CDR1 LNHDA and CDR2 SQIVND (reference sequence). The V end lost 3 bases, the J end lost 0 bases, and 9 bases lay between the germline ends. CDR3 length equals 15 residues. The CDR3 loop is CASSMVSNSNQPQHF. CDR3 in DNA: TGTGCCAGTAGTATGGTCAGTAATAGCAATCAGCCCCAGCATTTT.

The CDR3 sequence is CASSLETGQEGANYGYTF. The CDR3 DNA reads TGCGCCAGCAGCTTGGAAACGGGACAGGAAGGGGCTAACTATGGCTACACCTTC. The chain has TRBV5-1 and TRBJ1-2, with 8 bases identical to TRBD1. V was pared by 0 bases and J by 0 bases, with 10 bases of the junction left unmatched. The length of the CDR3 is 18 residues. Germline assignment: CDR1 SGHRS and CDR2 YFSETQ.

This clone was seen only a few times. This sequence joins TRBV6-1 and TRBJ2-3; D uncertain. The CDR3 totals 14 residues. The V gene's germline CDR1 is MNHNS and CDR2 SASEGT. V was pared by 7 bases and J by 0 bases, with 11 bases between. The CDR3 is CASTRRRSTDTQYF. The CDR3, as DNA: TGTGCCAGCACACGGAGAAGGAGCACAGATACGCAGTATTTT.

About this clone itself: Other DNA variants within this sample encode the same CDR3. This sequence joins TRBV4-2 and TRBJ2-6; 8 nucleotides align to TRBD1. Germline CDR1 and CDR2: LGHNA and YNFKEQ. This CDR3 contains 20 residues. V gave up 3 bases and J gave up 4 bases; unmatched junction bases: 17. CDR3 nucleotide sequence: TGTGCCAGCAGCCATCCCTCGGACAGGGTCGGGTCTAGGGGGGCCAACGTCCTGACTTTC. Amino acid sequence: CASSHPSDRVGSRGANVLTF.

The V call is TRBV28, the J call TRBJ2-1, with D maybe TRBD2 (5 bases). The germline V gene encodes CDR1 MDHEN and CDR2 SYDVKM. Trimming took off 5 bases at V and 12 bases at J, with 11 bases between the two ends. The CDR3 sequence is 11 residues long. Here the CDR3 reads CASSTRGWQFF. The CDR3 DNA sequence: TGTGCCAGCAGTACCCGGGGTTGGCAGTTCTTC.